This T cell receptor beta chain is from a study of OX40 agonist ivuxolimab in advanced cancers. The wider study: Hepatocellular carcinoma, melanoma, renal cell or head and neck cancer was diagnosed in the dose-escalation patients. The dose-escalation cohort was around 83% male, with a mean age of around 60 years, ranging about 20 to 85.

Profiled with immunoSEQ multiplex PCR; TCRdb holds only in-frame clones, not every one. This table holds about 86,000 clones, about 83% found once. CDR1 is ENHRY and CDR2 is SYGVKD in the germline V gene. V was clipped by 1 base and J by 2 bases; unmatched bases: 7. There are 17 residues in the CDR3. The sequence was collected from an adult with an advanced solid tumor such as melanoma, head and neck, liver or kidney cancer. The chain couples TRBV10-3 to TRBJ2-1; 8 bases match TRBD2. The starting material was CD4+ or CD8+ T cells sorted from blood, obtained in a trial of the OX40 agonist ivuxolimab. CDR3 DNA: TGTGCCATCAGTGAGTACCGGACTAGCTTCACCTACAATGAGCAGTTCTTC. Translation gives CAISEYRTSFTYNEQFF.